This TCR beta chain is from a study of lymphopenia after photon versus proton radiotherapy. General study findings and limits: Proton therapy kept repertoires fairly stable, unlike photons, which gained effector/memory cells. Larger post-nadir TCR diversity loss correlated inversely with survival in deceased patients. Post-nadir diversity loss with photons came from oligoclonal expansion, particularly CD8+ Temra cells. Authors raise, but do not show, better survival with proton therapy.

The germline V and J ends were trimmed by 6 bases and 7 bases, with 16 bases remaining between them. Germline V lookup: CDR1 MNHNY, CDR2 SVGAGI (reference sequence). The CDR3 extends over 13 amino acids. Some clones are missing from TCRdb's copy, which holds only in-frame ones; the method was immunoSEQ multiplex PCR. The sample lists approximately 2,100 clones, about 80% occurring once. By sample share, this clone is large. The antigen is undetermined. The material was peripheral blood, obtained from a patient treated with photon-based radiotherapy. The receptor was derived from an elderly man with cholangiocarcinoma. This sequence joins TRBV6-6 and TRBJ2-7; D possibly uses TRBD1 or TRBD2 (6 bases each). CDR3 protein: CASSLLQGREQYF. Here the CDR3 DNA reads TGTGCCAGCAGCCTACTCCAGGGGAGGGAGCAGTACTTC.